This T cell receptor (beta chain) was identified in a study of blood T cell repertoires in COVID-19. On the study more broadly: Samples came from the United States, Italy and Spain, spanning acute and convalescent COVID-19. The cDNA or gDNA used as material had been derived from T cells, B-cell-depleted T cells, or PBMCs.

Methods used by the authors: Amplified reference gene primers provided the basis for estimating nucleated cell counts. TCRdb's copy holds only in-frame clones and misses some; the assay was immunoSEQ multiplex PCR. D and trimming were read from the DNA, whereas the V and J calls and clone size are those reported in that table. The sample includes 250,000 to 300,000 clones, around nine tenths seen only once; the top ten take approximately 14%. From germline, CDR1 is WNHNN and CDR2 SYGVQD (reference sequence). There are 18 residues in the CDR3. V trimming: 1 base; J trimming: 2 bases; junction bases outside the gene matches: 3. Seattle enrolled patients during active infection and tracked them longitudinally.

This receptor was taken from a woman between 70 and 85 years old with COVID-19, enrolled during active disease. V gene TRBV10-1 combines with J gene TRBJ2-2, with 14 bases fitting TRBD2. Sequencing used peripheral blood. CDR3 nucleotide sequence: TGCGCCAGCAGTGAGTGGGGACTAGCGGGAGCCAACACCGGGGAGCTGTTTTTT. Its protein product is CASSEWGLAGANTGELFF.